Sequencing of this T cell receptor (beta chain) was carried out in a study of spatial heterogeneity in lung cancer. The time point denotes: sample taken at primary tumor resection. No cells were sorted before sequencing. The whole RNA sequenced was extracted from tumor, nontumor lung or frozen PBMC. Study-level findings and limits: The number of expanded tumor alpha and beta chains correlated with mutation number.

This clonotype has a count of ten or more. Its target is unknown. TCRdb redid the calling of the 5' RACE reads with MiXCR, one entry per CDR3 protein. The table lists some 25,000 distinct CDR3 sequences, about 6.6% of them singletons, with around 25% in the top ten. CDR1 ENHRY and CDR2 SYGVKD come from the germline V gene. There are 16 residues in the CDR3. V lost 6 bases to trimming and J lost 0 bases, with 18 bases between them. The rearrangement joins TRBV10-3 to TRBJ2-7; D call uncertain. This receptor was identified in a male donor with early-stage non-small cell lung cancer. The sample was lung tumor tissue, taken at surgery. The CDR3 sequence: CAIRPTSQASSYEQYF. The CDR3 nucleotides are TGTGCCATCAGGCCCACGTCGCAGGCAAGCTCCTACGAGCAGTACTTC.